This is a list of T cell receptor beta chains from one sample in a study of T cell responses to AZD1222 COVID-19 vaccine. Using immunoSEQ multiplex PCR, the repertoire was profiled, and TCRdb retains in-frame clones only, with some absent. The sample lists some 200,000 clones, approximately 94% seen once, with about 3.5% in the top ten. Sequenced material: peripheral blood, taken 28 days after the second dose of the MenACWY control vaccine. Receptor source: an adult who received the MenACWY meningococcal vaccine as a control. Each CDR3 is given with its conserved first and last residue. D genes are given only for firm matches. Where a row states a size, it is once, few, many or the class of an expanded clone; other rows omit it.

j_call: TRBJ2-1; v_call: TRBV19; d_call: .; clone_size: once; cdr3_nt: TGTGCCAGTAGTATGAACTCCTACAATGAGCAGTTCTTC; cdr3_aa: CASSMNSYNEQFF
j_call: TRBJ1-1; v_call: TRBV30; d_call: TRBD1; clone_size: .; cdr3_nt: TGTGCCTGGACCAAGGACAGGATAAGCACTGAAGCTTTCTTT; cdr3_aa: CAWTKDRISTEAFF
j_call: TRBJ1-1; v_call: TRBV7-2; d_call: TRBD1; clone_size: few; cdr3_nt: TGTGCCAGCAGCTCCTGGACAGGGATGAACACTGAAGCTTTCTTT; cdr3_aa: CASSSWTGMNTEAFF
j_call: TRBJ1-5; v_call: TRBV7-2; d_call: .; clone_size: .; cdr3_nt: TGTGCCAGCAGCTTTGACCGCAATCAGCCCCAGCATTTT; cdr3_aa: CASSFDRNQPQHF
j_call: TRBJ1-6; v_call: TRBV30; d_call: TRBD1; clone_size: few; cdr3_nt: TGTGCCTGGAGTGTACCGGACAGGGATCCACCCCTCCACTTT; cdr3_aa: CAWSVPDRDPPLHF
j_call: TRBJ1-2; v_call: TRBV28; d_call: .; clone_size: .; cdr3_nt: TGTGCCAGCCACGGGTTGGGATATGGCTACACCTTC; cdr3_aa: CASHGLGYGYTF
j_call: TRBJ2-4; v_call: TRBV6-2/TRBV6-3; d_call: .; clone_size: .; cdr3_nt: TGTGCCAGCAGTTACTCGCGGTCCCCTAAAAACATTCAGTACTTC; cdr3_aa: CASSYSRSPKNIQYF
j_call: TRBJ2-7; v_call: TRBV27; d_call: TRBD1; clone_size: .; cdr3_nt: TGTGCCAGCAGTTCAGGGACAGGGGCATTCTACGAGCAGTACTTC; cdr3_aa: CASSSGTGAFYEQYF
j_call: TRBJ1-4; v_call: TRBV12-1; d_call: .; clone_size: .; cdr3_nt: TGTGCCAGCAGCCAAGAACGGAACGGACGATGGGAAAATGAAAAACTGTTTTTT; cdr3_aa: CASSQERNGRWENEKLFF
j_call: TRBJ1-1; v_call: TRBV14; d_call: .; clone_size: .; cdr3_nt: TGTGCCAGCAGCCCCAACAAGGGACAGAACACTGAAGCTTTCTTT; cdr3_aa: CASSPNKGQNTEAFF
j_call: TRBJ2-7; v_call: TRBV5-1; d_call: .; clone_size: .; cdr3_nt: TGCGCCAGCAGCTTGAGTGGGGGATCCTACGAGCAGTACTTC; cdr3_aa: CASSLSGGSYEQYF
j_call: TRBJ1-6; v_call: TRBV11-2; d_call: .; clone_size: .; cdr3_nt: TGTGCCAGCAGCTTATCAGGAGGGGTCAGTTCACCCCTCCACTTT; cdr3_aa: CASSLSGGVSSPLHF
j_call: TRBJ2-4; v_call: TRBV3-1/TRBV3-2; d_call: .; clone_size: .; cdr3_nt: TGTGCCAGCAGCCCAGACGCAAGGGGTTTAGGCAAAAACATTCAGTACTTC; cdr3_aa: CASSPDARGLGKNIQYF
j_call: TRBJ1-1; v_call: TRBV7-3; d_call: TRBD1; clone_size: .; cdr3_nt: TGTGCCAGCAGCTTAGCCCCGGGACAGGGAAACACTGAAGCTTTCTTT; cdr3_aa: CASSLAPGQGNTEAFF
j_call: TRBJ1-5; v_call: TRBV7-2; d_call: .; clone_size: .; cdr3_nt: TGTGCCAGCAGCTTAGAGTGGGGACCTTGGCAGCCCCAGCATTTT; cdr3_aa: CASSLEWGPWQPQHF
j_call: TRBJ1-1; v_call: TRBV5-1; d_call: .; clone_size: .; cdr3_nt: TGCGCCAGCTGCCCTCAGGGCGGGAACACTGAAGCTTTCTTT; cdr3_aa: CASCPQGGNTEAFF
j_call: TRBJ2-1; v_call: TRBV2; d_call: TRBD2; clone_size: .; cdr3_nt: TGTGCCAGCAGTGAGGCTAGCGGGAGGTGGGTCGCTCTGTTCTTC; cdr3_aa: CASSEASGRWVALFF
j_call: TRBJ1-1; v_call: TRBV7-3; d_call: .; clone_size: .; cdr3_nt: TGTGCCAGCAGCTTAATGCCTGCGACTGAAGCTTTCTTT; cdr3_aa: CASSLMPATEAFF
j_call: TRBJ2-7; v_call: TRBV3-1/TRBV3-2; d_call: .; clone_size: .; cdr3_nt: TGTGCCAGCAGCCAAGACCCTCGGGGAAAGGACGAGCAGTACTTC; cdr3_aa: CASSQDPRGKDEQYF
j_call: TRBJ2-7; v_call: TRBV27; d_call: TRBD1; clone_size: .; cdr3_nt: TGTGCCAGCAGCTCGCCGCCCGCGGGCAGGGGGTACGAGCAGTACTTC; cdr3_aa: CASSSPPAGRGYEQYF
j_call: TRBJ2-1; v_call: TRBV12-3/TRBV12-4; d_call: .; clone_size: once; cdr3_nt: TGTGCCAGCAGTTCCGAGCAGTTCTTC; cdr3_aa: CASSSEQFF
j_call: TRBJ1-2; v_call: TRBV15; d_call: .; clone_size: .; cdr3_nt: TGTGCCACCAGCAGAGATCGGGGATATGGCTACACCTTC; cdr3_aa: CATSRDRGYGYTF
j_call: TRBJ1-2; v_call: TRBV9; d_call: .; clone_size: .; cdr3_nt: TGTGCCAGCAGCGTAAATAGCCTCCAGAACTATGGCTACACCTTC; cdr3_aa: CASSVNSLQNYGYTF
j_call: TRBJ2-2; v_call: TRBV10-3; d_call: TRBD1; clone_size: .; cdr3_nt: TGTGCCATCAGTCGGACAGGGGGCAACACCGGGGAGCTGTTTTTT; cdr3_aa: CAISRTGGNTGELFF
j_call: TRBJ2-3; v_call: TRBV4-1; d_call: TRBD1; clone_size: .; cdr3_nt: TGCGCCAGCAGCCATCGACAGGGAGAGACAGATACGCAGTATTTT; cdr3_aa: CASSHRQGETDTQYF
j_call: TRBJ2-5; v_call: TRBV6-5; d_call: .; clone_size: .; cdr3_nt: TGTGCCAGTGGACGGTTAAAAGAGACCCAGTACTTC; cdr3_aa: CASGRLKETQYF
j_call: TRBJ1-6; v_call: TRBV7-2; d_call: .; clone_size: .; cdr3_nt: TGTGCCAGCAGATTAAGATCGGGGTTAGATTCACCCCTCCACTTT; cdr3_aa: CASRLRSGLDSPLHF
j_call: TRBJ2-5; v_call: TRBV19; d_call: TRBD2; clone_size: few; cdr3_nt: TGTGCCAGTAGTAACCCTAGCGGGAGGTTAGAGACCCAGTACTTC; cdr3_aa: CASSNPSGRLETQYF
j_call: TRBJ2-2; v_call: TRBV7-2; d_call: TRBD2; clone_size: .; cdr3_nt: TGTGCCAGCAGCTCGACTAGCGTGAACACCGGGGAGCTGTTTTTT; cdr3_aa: CASSSTSVNTGELFF
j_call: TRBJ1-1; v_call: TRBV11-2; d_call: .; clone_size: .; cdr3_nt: TGTGCCAGCAGCGCCCTTTTGGGAGGGGTAGCTTTCTTT; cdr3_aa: CASSALLGGVAFF
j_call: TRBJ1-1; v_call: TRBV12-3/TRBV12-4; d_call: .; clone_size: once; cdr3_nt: TGTGCCAGCAGTTTAATGGTGAACACTGAAGCTTTCTTT; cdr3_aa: CASSLMVNTEAFF
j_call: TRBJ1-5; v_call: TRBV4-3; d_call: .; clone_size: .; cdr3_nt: TGCGCCAGCAGCCAAGATGTAAGCAGAGGCAATCAGCCCCAGCATTTT; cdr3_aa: CASSQDVSRGNQPQHF